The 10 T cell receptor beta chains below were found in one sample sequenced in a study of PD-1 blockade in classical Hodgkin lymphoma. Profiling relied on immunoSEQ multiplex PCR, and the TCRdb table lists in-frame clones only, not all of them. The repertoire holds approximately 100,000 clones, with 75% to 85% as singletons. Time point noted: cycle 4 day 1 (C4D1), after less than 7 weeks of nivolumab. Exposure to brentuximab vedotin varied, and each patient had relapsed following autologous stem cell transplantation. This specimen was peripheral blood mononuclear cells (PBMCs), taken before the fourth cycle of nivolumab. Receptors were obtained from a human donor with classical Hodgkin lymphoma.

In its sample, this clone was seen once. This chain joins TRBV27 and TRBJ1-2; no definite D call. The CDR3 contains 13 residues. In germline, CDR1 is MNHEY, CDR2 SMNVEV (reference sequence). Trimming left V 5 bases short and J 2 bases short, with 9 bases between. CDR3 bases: TGTGCCAGCAGTACCGGGATCAACTATGGCTACACCTTC. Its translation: CASSTGINYGYTF.

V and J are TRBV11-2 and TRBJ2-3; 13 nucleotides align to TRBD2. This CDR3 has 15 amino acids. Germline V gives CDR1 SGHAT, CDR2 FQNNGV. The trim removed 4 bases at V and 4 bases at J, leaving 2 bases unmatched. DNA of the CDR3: TGTGCCAGCAGCTCCGGACTAGCGGGAGCAGATACGCAGTATTTT. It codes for CASSSGLAGADTQYF. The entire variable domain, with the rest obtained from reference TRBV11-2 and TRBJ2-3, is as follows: EAGVAQSPRYKIIEKRQSVAFWCNPISGHATLYWYQQILGQGPKLLIQFQNNGVVDDSQLPKDRFSAERLKGVDSTLKIQPAKLEDSAVYLCASSSGLAGADTQYFGPGTRLTVL.

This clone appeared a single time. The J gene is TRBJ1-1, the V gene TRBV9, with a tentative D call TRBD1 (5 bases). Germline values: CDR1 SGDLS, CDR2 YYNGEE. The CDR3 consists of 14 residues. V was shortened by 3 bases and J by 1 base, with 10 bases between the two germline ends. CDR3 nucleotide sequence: TGTGCCAGCAGCGCCCGTGGGGGGAACACTGAAGCTTTCTTT. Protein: CASSARGGNTEAFF.

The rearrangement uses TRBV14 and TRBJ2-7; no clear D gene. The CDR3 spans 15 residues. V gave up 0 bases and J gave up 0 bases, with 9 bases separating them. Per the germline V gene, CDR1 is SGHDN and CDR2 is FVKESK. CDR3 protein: CASSQEVGSSYEQYF. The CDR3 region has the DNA TGTGCCAGCAGCCAAGAGGTCGGTAGCTCCTACGAGCAGTACTTC. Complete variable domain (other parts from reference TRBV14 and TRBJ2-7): EAGVTQFPSHSVIEKGQTVTLRCDPISGHDNLYWYRRVMGKEIKFLLHFVKESKQDESGMPNNRFLAERTGGTYSTLKVQPAELEDSGVYFCASSQEVGSSYEQYFGPGTRLTVT.

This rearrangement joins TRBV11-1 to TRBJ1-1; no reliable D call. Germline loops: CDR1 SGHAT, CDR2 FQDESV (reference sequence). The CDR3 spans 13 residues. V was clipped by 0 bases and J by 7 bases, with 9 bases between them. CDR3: CASSLALVNEAFF. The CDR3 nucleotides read TGTGCCAGCAGCTTAGCGCTTGTAAATGAAGCTTTCTTT.

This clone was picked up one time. The CDR3 reads CASSPQGSNQPQHF. The CDR3 DNA reads as TGTGCCAGCAGTCCTCAGGGGAGCAATCAGCCCCAGCATTTT. This chain links TRBV27 with TRBJ1-5; weak D call: TRBD1 (6 bases). Per the germline V gene, CDR1 is MNHEY and CDR2 is SMNVEV (reference sequence). Trimming took off 5 bases at V and 1 base at J, with 9 bases between the two ends. This CDR3 spans 14 amino acids.

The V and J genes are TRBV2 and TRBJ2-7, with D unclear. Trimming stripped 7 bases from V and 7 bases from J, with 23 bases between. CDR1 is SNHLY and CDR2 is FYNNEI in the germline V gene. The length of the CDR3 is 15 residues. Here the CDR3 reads CASKADVVQTYEQYF. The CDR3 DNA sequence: TGTGCCAGCAAGGCCGACGTTGTACAAACATATGAGCAGTACTTC.

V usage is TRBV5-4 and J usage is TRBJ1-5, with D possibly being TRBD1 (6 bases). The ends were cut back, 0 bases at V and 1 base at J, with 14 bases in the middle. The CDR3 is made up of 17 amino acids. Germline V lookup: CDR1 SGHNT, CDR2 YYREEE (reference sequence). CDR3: CASSLGGRTESNQPQHF. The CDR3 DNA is TGTGCCAGCAGCTTGGGGGGCCGGACAGAAAGCAATCAGCCCCAGCATTTT.

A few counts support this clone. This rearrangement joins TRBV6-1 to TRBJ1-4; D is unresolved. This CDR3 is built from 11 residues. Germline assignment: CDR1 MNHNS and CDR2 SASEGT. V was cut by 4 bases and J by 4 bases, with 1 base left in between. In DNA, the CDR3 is TGTGCCAGCAGTGGTAATGAAAAACTGTTTTTT. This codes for CASSGNEKLFF.

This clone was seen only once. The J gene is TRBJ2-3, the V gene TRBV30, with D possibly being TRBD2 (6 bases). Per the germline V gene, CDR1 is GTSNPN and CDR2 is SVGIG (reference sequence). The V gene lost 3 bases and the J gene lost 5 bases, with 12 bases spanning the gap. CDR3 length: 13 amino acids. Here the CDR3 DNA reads TGTGCCTGGAGCGGACTACTTGGAGATACGCAGTATTTT. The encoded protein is CAWSGLLGDTQYF.